A single T cell receptor (beta chain) is shown here with its context. Its antigen remains unidentified. The data were obtained in a study of CD8+ T cells in alopecia areata. Noted treatment: oral pan-JAK inhibitor, 5-10 mg twice daily. Extraction of RNA preceded its reverse transcription into cDNA, which served as the sequencing template. Method: immunoSEQ multiplex PCR; TCRdb's copy keeps in-frame clones and lacks some. This table has under 150,000 clones, less than 70% appearing once. Study-level findings and limits: While tofacitinib was given, many expanded lesional clones persisted in scalp and blood.

This receptor was taken from a human donor with alopecia areata. Source: CD4+ T cells sorted from blood, taken at week 24, from a patient treated with tofacitinib.

CDR3 protein: CASSQDDRPNQPQHF. CDR3 nucleotide sequence: TGCGCCAGCAGCCAAGACGACAGACCCAATCAGCCCCAGCATTTT. The chain recombines TRBV4-1 with TRBJ1-5; the D gene is possibly TRBD1 (5 bases). The germline V gene has CDR1 MGHRA and CDR2 YSYEKL. The CDR3 contains 15 residues. V lost 0 bases to trimming and J lost 3 bases, with 9 bases between them.